The 30 T cell receptor beta chains given below trace back to one sample, sequenced in a study of neurological immune-mediated disorders. TCRdb used MiXCR to reprocess the 5' RACE reads, holding one entry per CDR3 protein. The sample holds roughly 62,000 distinct CDR3 sequences, 3.7% seen once. The sample was PBMCs. Receptor source: a woman between 50 and 59 years old with multiple sclerosis.

This clonotype has a count of ten or more. V usage is TRBV5-1 and J usage is TRBJ2-5; D is possibly TRBD2 (7 bases). With 3 bases removed from V and 3 bases from J, the gap between germline ends came to 18 bases. The CDR3 is made up of 16 amino acids. Germline-derived CDR1 and CDR2 are SGHRS and YFSETQ. The DNA for the CDR3 is TGCGCCAGCAGCTCAGGCGCGGGGGCGCGGGAAGAGACCCAGTACTTC. Protein product: CASSSGAGAREETQYF.

This clonotype showed up many times. This rearrangement joins TRBV29-1 to TRBJ1-2; a weak D match, TRBD1 (5 bases). This CDR3 is built from 12 residues. Germline assignment: CDR1 SQVTM and CDR2 ANQGSEA. Between the trimmed V and J ends, which lost 7 bases and 0 bases, there was a span of 9 bases. As DNA, the CDR3 is TGCAGCGGGGGGACCGCTAACTATGGCTACACCTTC. This codes for CSGGTANYGYTF.

This clonotype was picked up many times. The chain carries TRBV4-2 and TRBJ1-1; TRBD1 agrees at 12 bases. The CDR3 is made up of 15 amino acids. The germline V gene encodes CDR1 LGHNA and CDR2 YNFKEQ. With V trimmed by 5 bases and J by 4 bases, 5 bases remained unmatched. Here the CDR3 reads CASSSPGQGATEAFF. CDR3 nucleotide sequence: TGTGCCAGCAGCTCGCCGGGACAGGGGGCCACTGAAGCTTTCTTT.

This clonotype has ten or more counts. The chain uses TRBV6-2 or TRBV6-3 and TRBJ2-1; D might be TRBD1 (6 bases). V lost 1 base and J lost 7, with 17 bases in between. This CDR3 region has 16 residues. Germline V gene data show CDR1 as MNHEY and CDR2 as SVGEGT. The CDR3, as DNA: TGTGCCAGCAGTTACTTCCAACAGGGATTAAGGAATGAGCAGTTCTTC. Translation gives CASSYFQQGLRNEQFF.

This clonotype appeared a few times. This could be a read error, since a much larger clone is one nucleotide away. The chain is built from TRBV6-6 and TRBJ2-1; possibly TRBD2 for D (5 bases). Germline V gives CDR1 MNHNY, CDR2 SVGAGI (reference sequence). V was shortened by 2 bases and J by 7 bases, with 12 bases between the two germline ends. The CDR3 loop spans 14 amino acids. CDR3 protein: CASSYLKGGNEQFF. DNA of the CDR3: TGTGCCAGCAGTTACCTCAAAGGCGGGAATGAGCAGTTCTTC.

In its sample, this clonotype was seen many times. The gene calls are TRBV14 and TRBJ2-1; 7 bases fit TRBD2. In germline, CDR1 is SGHDN, CDR2 FVKESK. V lost 10 bases to trimming and J lost 9 bases; unmatched junction nucleotides: 15. The CDR3 loop spans 14 amino acids. CDR3 nucleotides: TGTGCCACCTCAGTGAGGCGGGAGCATGTTGAGCAGTTCTTC. Amino acids: CATSVRREHVEQFF.

This clonotype was seen ten or more times. The chain employs TRBV7-2 and TRBJ1-2; 9 positions agree with TRBD1. Germline CDR1 and CDR2: SGHTA and FQGNSA. J lost 4 bases, V lost 5 bases, and 5 bases had no gene match. CDR3 size: 14 residues. The CDR3 loop reads CASSDTGGPYGYTF. The CDR3 coding sequence is TGTGCCAGCAGCGATACAGGGGGCCCCTATGGCTACACCTTC.

This chain links TRBV12-2 with TRBJ1-1. TRBV12-2 is a pseudogene locus. The CDR3 has 12 residues. The chain's CDR3 is CASRPDPSGAFF. The CDR3 bases are TGTGCAAGTCGGCCCGACCCGTCGGGGGCTTTCTTT.

There are many counts of this clonotype. The chain couples TRBV2 to TRBJ2-3; the D gene is possibly TRBD2 (5 bases). V lost 6 bases and J 1 base, leaving 11 bases between the germline ends. Germline V gene sequence: CDR1 SNHLY, CDR2 FYNNEI. The CDR3 spans 14 residues. The CDR3 reads CASRRAGGTDTQYF. Here the CDR3 DNA reads TGTGCCAGCAGGAGGGCCGGGGGCACAGATACGCAGTATTTT.

In this sample, this clonotype turned up many times. The chain couples TRBV20-1 to TRBJ1-5; 10 bases agree with TRBD1. The CDR3 contains 13 residues. With 6 bases clipped from V and 7 bases from J, the junction kept 6 bases outside the gene matches. Germline V CDR1 and CDR2: DFQATT, SNEGSKA (reference sequence). In nucleotides, the CDR3 is TGCAGTGCGGGACAGGGGTCCCCCCAGCCCCAGCATTTT. It codes for CSAGQGSPQPQHF.

This rearrangement joins TRBV12-2 to TRBJ1-5; TRBD1, the D gene given by the table, was not confirmed from the DNA. TRBV12-2 is a pseudogene locus. The CDR3 is 15 amino acids. The CDR3 DNA reads TGTGCAAGTCGCTTAGGTTGGGGGGGCAATCAGCCCCAGCATTTT. Translating it yields CASRLGWGGNQPQHF.

This clonotype was observed many times. The rearrangement joins TRBV27 to TRBJ2-1; D might be TRBD2 (6 bases). This CDR3 contains 11 residues. In germline, CDR1 is MNHEY, CDR2 SMNVEV (reference sequence). V lost 8 bases and J 15 bases, leaving 17 bases between the germline ends. DNA for the CDR3: TGTGCCAGCCGTCGGAAGGAGCGGGCGTTCTTC. It specifies CASRRKERAFF.

This clonotype was seen at least ten times. This chain links TRBV5-1 with TRBJ2-7; possibly TRBD1 for D (6 bases). This CDR3 has 14 residues. CDR1 is SGHRS, CDR2 YFSETQ, per germline. Trimming cost V 0 bases and J 3 bases, with 10 bases left between them. The CDR3 region has the DNA TGCGCCAGCAGCTTGGCGCCAGGGGACTACGAGCAGTACTTC. The encoded protein is CASSLAPGDYEQYF.

The V call is TRBV20-1, the J call TRBJ2-1; 7 nucleotides line up with TRBD1. Germline V gene sequence: CDR1 DFQATT, CDR2 SNEGSKA (reference sequence). The CDR3 is made up of 15 amino acids. The ends lost 6 bases at V and 0 bases at J; junction bases unmatched: 8. CDR3 loop: CSARQGGTSYNEQFF. The CDR3 DNA sequence: TGCAGTGCCAGACAGGGCGGAACCTCCTACAATGAGCAGTTCTTC.

This clonotype appeared a few times. This rearrangement joins TRBV7-2 to TRBJ1-1, with TRBD1 as a possible D gene (5 bases). The CDR3 extends over 14 amino acids. Germline CDR1 reads SGHTA; CDR2 reads FQGNSA. V was pared by 5 bases and J by 1 base, with 11 bases between. The CDR3 loop reads CASSPGGRNTEAFF. The CDR3 DNA sequence: TGTGCCAGCAGCCCGGGGGGAAGGAACACTGAAGCTTTCTTT. The whole variable domain, remainder taken from reference TRBV7-2 and TRBJ1-1, is GAGVSQSPSNKVTEKGKDVELRCDPISGHTALYWYRQSLGQGLEFLIYFQGNSAPDKSGLPSDRFSAERTGGSVSTLTIQRTQQEDSAVYLCASSPGGRNTEAFFGQGTRLTVV.

This clonotype was picked up many times. The chain couples TRBV20-1 to TRBJ2-7, with a weak D call TRBD2 (5 bases). Trimming removed 3 bases at V and 7 bases at J, with 16 bases between. The V gene's germline CDR1 is DFQATT and CDR2 SNEGSKA (reference sequence). CDR3 length: 13 amino acids. The CDR3 protein is CSASIRTWREQYF. The CDR3 DNA is TGCAGTGCTAGTATCCGGACGTGGAGGGAGCAGTACTTC.

This clonotype was counted many times. The chain employs TRBV3-1 and TRBJ2-7; 11 nucleotides align to TRBD2. Losses at the gene ends were 1 base for V and 1 base for J; bases not matched to a gene: 0. In germline, CDR1 is LGHDT, CDR2 YNNKEL (reference sequence). The CDR3 length is 15 residues. In nucleotides, the CDR3 is TGTGCCAGCAGCCAAGCTAGCGGGGGGTCCTACGAGCAGTACTTC. Its protein is CASSQASGGSYEQYF.

In this sample, this clonotype turned up many times. This chain links TRBV20-1 with TRBJ2-1; D might be TRBD2 (6 bases). The CDR3 extends over 13 amino acids. CDR1 DFQATT and CDR2 SNEGSKA come from the germline V gene (reference sequence). Deletions cut 4 bases from V and 5 bases from J, with 12 bases between. CDR3 coding DNA: TGCAGTGCTATTGACGGGACTGACAATGAGCAGTTCTTC. It specifies CSAIDGTDNEQFF.

This clonotype has a handful of counts. V and J are TRBV7-2 and TRBJ2-1; 12 nucleotides align to TRBD2. The CDR3 runs 16 residues. Trimming at V came to 4 bases and at J to 7 bases, leaving 8 bases not matched to a gene. From germline, CDR1 is SGHTA and CDR2 FQGNSA. CDR3 nucleotides: TGTGCCAGCAGCTCAAGGAGACTAGCGGGAGTAAATGAGCAGTTCTTC. Its translation: CASSSRRLAGVNEQFF. Looking up the rest from reference TRBV7-2 and TRBJ2-1 gives the full variable domain: GAGVSQSPSNKVTEKGKDVELRCDPISGHTALYWYRQSLGQGLEFLIYFQGNSAPDKSGLPSDRFSAERTGGSVSTLTIQRTQQEDSAVYLCASSSRRLAGVNEQFFGPGTRLTVL.

This clonotype came up many times. The rearrangement joins TRBV5-4 to TRBJ2-1, with 8 bases aligning to TRBD2. CDR3 size: 17 residues. Germline V gives CDR1 SGHNT, CDR2 YYREEE (reference sequence). The V gene end was trimmed by 6 bases and the J gene end by 1 base; junction bases not matched to a gene: 12. The CDR3 sequence: CASTSRLAGLSYNEQFF. CDR3 DNA sequence: TGTGCCAGCACCTCGCGGCTAGCGGGCCTATCCTACAATGAGCAGTTCTTC.

Many counts were recorded for this clonotype. The CDR3 nucleotides are TGCGCCAGCACCGCCGGGGCCAACGTCCTGACTTTC. The encoded protein is CASTAGANVLTF. The chain is built from TRBV5-1 and TRBJ2-6; D uncertain. With 6 bases removed from V and 4 bases from J, the gap between germline ends came to 5 bases. The CDR3 totals 12 residues. Per germline, CDR1 SGHRS and CDR2 YFSETQ.

Ten or more counts support this clonotype. The genes are TRBV4-3 and TRBJ2-3, with 12 positions matching TRBD1. CDR3 length equals 16 residues. With 0 bases clipped from V and 9 bases from J, the junction kept 7 bases outside the gene matches. Germline V CDR1 and CDR2: LGHNA, YSLEER. CDR3 loop: CASSQDFGTGGGTQYF. Written as DNA, the CDR3 is TGCGCCAGCAGCCAAGATTTCGGGACAGGGGGCGGAACGCAGTATTTT.

On this clonotype itself: This may stem from a read error, because a much larger clone lies one nucleotide away. The conserved phenylalanine or tryptophan is not found at the CDR3 terminus, so this likely reflects a read error. V gene TRBV6-5 combines with J gene TRBJ2-1; 9 bases agree with TRBD1. The CDR3 covers 11 residues. V was pared by 5 bases and J by 12 bases, with 2 bases of the junction left unmatched. The germline CDR1 and CDR2 sequences are MNHEY and SVGAGI. The CDR3: CASSTGGGQFL. In DNA, the CDR3 is TGTGCCAGCAGTACAGGGGGCGGGCAGTTCCTC.

Ten or more counts support this clonotype. The rearrangement joins TRBV5-6 to TRBJ2-4; D is unclear. The germline gives CDR1 SGHDT, CDR2 YYEEEE. The ends were cut back, 0 bases at V and 7 bases at J, with 14 bases in the middle. The CDR3 spans 15 residues. CDR3 amino acids: CASSLAVEGWNIQYF. CDR3 nucleotide sequence: TGTGCCAGCAGCTTGGCCGTAGAAGGTTGGAACATTCAGTACTTC.

This clonotype was seen repeatedly, ten times or more. J is TRBJ2-1 and V is TRBV10-3, with unresolved D. CDR3 length equals 14 residues. Trimming stripped 0 bases from V and 5 bases from J, with 8 bases between. Per germline, CDR1 ENHRY and CDR2 SYGVKD. For the CDR3, the DNA is TGTGCCATCAGTGAGTCAATGCGCGACAATGAGCAGTTCTTC. Translating it yields CAISESMRDNEQFF.

This clonotype was seen at least ten times. The genes are TRBV20-1 and TRBJ2-3; TRBD2 matches 8 bases. V was clipped by 4 bases and J by 0 bases; unmatched bases: 6. Germline V gene sequence: CDR1 DFQATT, CDR2 SNEGSKA (reference sequence). The CDR3 spans 15 residues. CDR3 in amino acids: CSAKMTSASTDTQYF. CDR3 nucleotides: TGCAGTGCTAAAATGACTAGCGCTAGCACAGATACGCAGTATTTT.

This clonotype showed up many times. The chain has TRBV14 and TRBJ2-7; no reliable D call. Germline V lookup: CDR1 SGHDN, CDR2 FVKESK. This CDR3 has 14 residues. V was pared by 2 bases and J by 2 bases, with 10 bases between. CDR3 region: CASSQRGPTYEQYF. The CDR3 region has the DNA TGTGCCAGCAGCCAAAGAGGACCGACCTACGAGCAGTACTTC.

This clonotype was counted a few times. A much larger clonotype is one base distant, so this may be a read error. The chain carries TRBV5-1 and TRBJ2-7; perhaps TRBD2 as D (5 bases). This CDR3 is built from 16 residues. The V and J ends lost 0 bases and 2 bases respectively, with 15 bases between them. CDR1 is SGHRS and CDR2 is YFSETQ in the germline V gene. The CDR3 loop reads CASSLAASGKAYEQYF. The CDR3 DNA sequence: TGCGCCAGCAGCTTGGCCGCTTCGGGAAAAGCCTACGAGCAGTACTTC. Filled out from reference TRBV5-1 and TRBJ2-7, the complete variable domain reads KAGVTQTPRYLIKTRGQQVTLSCSPISGHRSVSWYQQTPGQGLQFLFEYFSETQRNKGNFPGRFSGRQFSNSRSEMNVSTLELGDSALYLCASSLAASGKAYEQYFGPGTRLTVT.

This clonotype came up many times. The rearrangement joins TRBV5-1 to TRBJ1-1, with D possibly being TRBD1 (6 bases). CDR3 length: 15 residues. V was cut by 7 bases and J by 1 base, with 17 bases left in between. Germline values: CDR1 SGHRS, CDR2 YFSETQ. This CDR3 is CASRLGGESNTEAFF. The CDR3 nucleotides read TGCGCCAGCCGGCTCGGGGGCGAGTCGAACACTGAAGCTTTCTTT.

The chain recombines TRBV29-1 with TRBJ2-3; 10 bases are shared with TRBD1. The CDR3 spans 15 residues. The junction had 10 bases not matched to a gene; V was cut back by 7 bases and J by 3 bases. Germline V gene sequence: CDR1 SQVTM, CDR2 ANQGSEA. CDR3 amino acids: CSGIPGQGTTDTQYF. CDR3 bases: TGCAGCGGTATACCGGGACAGGGGACGACAGATACGCAGTATTTT.